This TCR beta chain was observed in a study of blood T cell repertoires in COVID-19. Study-level information: COVID-19 samples from acute and convalescent phases originated in the United States, Italy and Spain.

In the original analysis: By means of reference gene primer amplification, nucleated cell counts were estimated. Assay used: immunoSEQ multiplex PCR; TCRdb lists only in-frame clones, some missing. D and trimming come from the DNA, and the V and J calls and clone size come from that table. The sample shows 150,000 to 200,000 clones, roughly three quarters of them seen only once. Participant age was roughly 18 to 100 years, and participants resided in approximately 24 US areas. The germline V gene has CDR1 SQVTM and CDR2 ANQGSEA. Trimming shortened V by 5 bases and J by 0 bases, and 8 bases separated the two germline ends. The CDR3 is 12 residues long.

The TCR was taken from a man aged 55 to 69 who had been exposed to COVID-19. The rearrangement joins TRBV29-1 to TRBJ2-7; D ambiguous. The specimen sequenced was PBMCs or T cells enriched from blood (not recorded which). CDR3 sequence: CSVKTSSYEQYF. The CDR3 DNA reads as TGCAGCGTTAAGACAAGCTCCTACGAGCAGTACTTC.